Following are 11 T cell receptor beta chains from one sample sequenced in a study of blood T cell repertoires in COVID-19. The method was immunoSEQ multiplex PCR; TCRdb's version includes in-frame clones alone and lacks a portion of them. Here the sample spans under 40,000 clones, approximately 93% being singletons. The material sequenced was peripheral blood. Every receptor here comes from a human donor in a cohort sampled during active COVID-19.

The V and J genes are TRBV5-1 and TRBJ2-6; D is possibly TRBD2 (5 bases). Germline V gene data show CDR1 as SGHRS and CDR2 as YFSETQ. The CDR3 runs 17 residues. Trimming cost V 3 bases and J 0 bases, with 13 bases left between them. The CDR3 sequence: CASSSEVRFSGANVLTF. In DNA form, the CDR3 reads TGCGCCAGCAGCTCGGAGGTGAGGTTCTCTGGGGCCAACGTCCTGACTTTC.

CDR3 nucleotide sequence: TGCGCCAGCAGCTTGGGACAGGGTGGGAACACTGAAGCTTTCTTT. Amino acid sequence: CASSLGQGGNTEAFF. The chain is built from TRBV5-1 and TRBJ1-1; 7 bases map to TRBD1. Germline CDR1 SGHRS, CDR2 YFSETQ. CDR3 length equals 15 residues. Unmatched junction bases numbered 3, after V lost 0 bases and J lost 1 base.

The rearrangement links TRBV27 to TRBJ2-7, with TRBD2 as a possible D gene (7 bases). V lost 3 bases to trimming and J lost 6 bases, with 27 bases between them. Germline loops: CDR1 MNHEY, CDR2 SMNVEV (reference sequence). There are 18 residues in the CDR3. The CDR3 spells CASSFFPVRGATVGEQYF. For the CDR3, the DNA is TGTGCCAGCAGTTTTTTTCCGGTACGGGGGGCTACCGTGGGCGAGCAGTACTTC.

This chain joins TRBV28 and TRBJ2-1; D may be TRBD2 (6 bases). V dropped 6 bases and J dropped 2 bases, with 11 bases sitting between them. There are 14 residues in the CDR3. Germline loops: CDR1 MDHEN, CDR2 SYDVKM. CDR3 coding DNA: TGTGCCAGCAGCTCCGGGACTCCCTACAATGAGCAGTTCTTC. Protein: CASSSGTPYNEQFF.

This clone was seen a few times. The chain links TRBV27 to TRBJ2-7; maybe TRBD1 (5 bases). CDR3 length: 14 amino acids. Germline V gene lookup returns CDR1 MNHEY and CDR2 SMNVEV (reference sequence). V lost 5 bases to trimming and J lost 0 bases, with 11 bases between them. DNA of the CDR3: TGTGCCAGCAGTACGACAGTTAGCTCCTACGAGCAGTACTTC. Translating gives CASSTTVSSYEQYF.

V is TRBV18 and J is TRBJ2-1; TRBD2 aligns across 9 bases. In germline, CDR1 is KGHSH, CDR2 LQKENI. Trimming at V came to 3 bases and at J to 8 bases, leaving 8 bases not matched to a gene. The CDR3 sequence is 15 residues long. CDR3 sequence: CASSPTGTSSDEQFF. The CDR3 coding sequence is TGTGCCAGCTCACCGACCGGGACTAGCTCCGATGAGCAGTTCTTC.

The genes are TRBV5-6 and TRBJ1-1; D unresolved. This CDR3 spans 15 amino acids. V shed 7 bases and J shed 4 bases, with 20 bases lying between them. Germline CDR1 SGHDT, CDR2 YYEEEE. The DNA for the CDR3 is TGTGCCAGCTCCCATCCCCAGGCTCTTAGCACTGAAGCTTTCTTT. Encoded protein: CASSHPQALSTEAFF.

V gene TRBV18 combines with J gene TRBJ2-7; TRBD1 agrees at 7 bases. Germline CDR1 reads KGHSH; CDR2 reads LQKENI. This CDR3 has 15 residues. After removal of 0 bases from V and 4 bases from J, the junction contained 6 bases not matched to a gene. The CDR3 reads CASSPPGGEFYEQYF. The CDR3 DNA is TGTGCCAGCTCACCACCAGGGGGCGAGTTTTACGAGCAGTACTTC.

This chain uses TRBV4-1 with TRBJ2-3, with 11 nucleotides matching TRBD2. Germline trimming cut 0 bases from V and 2 bases from J; bases unmatched to any gene: 4. Germline lookup yields CDR1 MGHRA and CDR2 YSYEKL. The length of the CDR3 is 17 residues. For the CDR3, the DNA is TGCGCCAGCAGCCAAGAACCTAGCGGGGGGTACACAGATACGCAGTATTTT. It specifies CASSQEPSGGYTDTQYF.

The chain joins TRBV28 to TRBJ2-1; 13 bases map to TRBD2. Germline assignment: CDR1 MDHEN and CDR2 SYDVKM. There are 14 residues in the CDR3. V gave up 4 bases and J gave up 9 bases; unmatched junction bases: 3. As DNA, the CDR3 is TGTGCCAGCAGTTCACTAGCGGGAGGGAGTGAGCAGTTCTTC. Translating gives CASSSLAGGSEQFF. The complete variable domain, with remaining parts taken from reference TRBV28 and TRBJ2-1, reads DVKVTQSSRYLVKRTGEKVFLECVQDMDHENMFWYRQDPGLGLRLIYFSYDVKMKEKGDIPEGYSVSREKKERFSLILESASTNQTSMYLCASSSLAGGSEQFFGPGTRLTVL.

The chain recombines TRBV5-1 with TRBJ2-3, with 10 bases that match TRBD1. Trimming removed 4 bases from V and 5 bases from J; junction bases left unmatched: 4. The length of the CDR3 is 14 residues. Germline CDR1 SGHRS, CDR2 YFSETQ. CDR3 in amino acids: CASSGTGAGDTQYF. CDR3 DNA sequence: TGCGCCAGCAGCGGGACAGGGGCAGGAGATACGCAGTATTTT.